This T cell receptor beta chain emerged from a study of early T cells in non-severe SARS-CoV-2 infection. J gave up 4 bases and V 8 bases, and 9 bases lay outside the gene matches. CDR1 MNHNS and CDR2 SASEGT come from the germline V gene. CDR3 size: 14 residues. Molecules of cDNA were individually given unique molecular identifiers that were attached to them. Using its own MiXCR run on the 5' RACE reads, TCRdb lists one record per CDR3 protein. The table includes some 49,000 distinct CDR3 sequences, roughly 10% detected once. Sequencing used whole blood. The chain has TRBV6-1 and TRBJ2-3; 7 bases map to TRBD1. The clonotype comes from an adult who was a healthcare worker with PCR-confirmed SARS-CoV-2 infection or an uninfected control (not recorded which). The CDR3 nucleotides are TGTGCCAGCCCAGGGGGACAAAGGGCAGATACGCAGTATTTT. This encodes CASPGGQRADTQYF.